This T cell receptor beta chain is from a study of cytomegalovirus exposure and HLA in healthy donors. Study context: Out of about 190 million T cells, an earlier analysis found more than 95 million unique TCR beta sequences in total. Most donors, roughly 82% of 398 genotyped, fell in the Caucasian-associated ancestry cluster. Points from the study as a whole: Roughly uniform sequencing depth across donors was assumed, possibly incorrectly.

This clone was counted between two and nine times. The antigen is unknown. Trimming cost V 4 bases and J 2 bases; bases outside gene matches: 8. Germline CDR1 and CDR2: ENHRY and SYGVKD. The CDR3 covers 17 residues. The PCR used 60 Vbeta and 13 Jbeta primers. Libraries were prepared by immunoSEQ multiplex PCR; TCRdb keeps only in-frame clonotypes and omits some of them. The sample lists about 160,000 clones; about 80% were seen once. The sequenced sample consisted of PBMCs. The chain has TRBV10-3 and TRBJ2-7; 13 bases fit TRBD2. The TCR sequence derives from a man aged 30 to 39 in good health and CMV-seronegative. DNA for the CDR3: TGTGCCATCAGTGGGACTAGGACTAGCGGGAGTCCCTACGAGCAGTACTTC. Its translation: CAISGTRTSGSPYEQYF.